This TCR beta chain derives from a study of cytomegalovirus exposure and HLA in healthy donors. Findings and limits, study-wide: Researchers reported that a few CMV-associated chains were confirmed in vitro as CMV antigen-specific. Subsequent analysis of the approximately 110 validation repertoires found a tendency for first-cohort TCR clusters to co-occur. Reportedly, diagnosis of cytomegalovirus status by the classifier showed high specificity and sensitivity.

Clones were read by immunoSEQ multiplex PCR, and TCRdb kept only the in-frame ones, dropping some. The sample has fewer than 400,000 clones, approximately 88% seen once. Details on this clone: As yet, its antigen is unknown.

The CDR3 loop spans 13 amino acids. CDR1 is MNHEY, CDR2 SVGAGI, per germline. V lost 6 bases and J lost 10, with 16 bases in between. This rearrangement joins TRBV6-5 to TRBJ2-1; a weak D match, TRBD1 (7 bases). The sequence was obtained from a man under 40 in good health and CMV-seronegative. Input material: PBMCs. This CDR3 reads CASRATGRYEQFF. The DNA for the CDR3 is TGTGCCAGCAGGGCGACAGGGAGGTACGAGCAGTTCTTC.